This TCR beta chain was recorded in a study of blood T cell repertoires in COVID-19. Study-wide background: The cDNA or gDNA used as material had been derived from T cells, B-cell-depleted T cells, or PBMCs.

The trim removed 4 bases at V and 1 base at J, leaving 2 bases unmatched. The CDR3 totals 14 residues. Germline V gene sequence: CDR1 MGHRA, CDR2 YSYEKL. Here immunoSEQ multiplex PCR was the method, and the copy in TCRdb shows in-frame clones only, minus some. The sample records fewer than 200,000 clones, roughly four fifths being singletons. While infection was still active, Seattle patients were enrolled and then followed longitudinally. The clonotype comes from a woman older than 75 with COVID-19, enrolled during active disease. The rearrangement uses TRBV4-1 and TRBJ2-5, with 8 bases that match TRBD1. Sequenced material: peripheral blood. The CDR3 loop reads CASSRTGFQETQYF. CDR3 nucleotides: TGCGCCAGCAGCCGGACAGGGTTCCAAGAGACCCAGTACTTC.